These T cell receptor beta chains were read from a single sample in a study of siplizumab effects on memory and regulatory T cells. Assay used: immunoSEQ multiplex PCR; TCRdb lists only in-frame clones, some missing. The profile shows 99,000 or so clones, 93% of them singletons. Sequenced sample: Tregs sorted from blood. These receptor sequences come from a human donor in good health. Both conserved end residues are trimmed from each CDR3. A D gene is named only where the DNA matches it firmly.

NA	TRBV28	TRBJ2-4	ASSYAGSKNIQY
TRBD1	TRBV6-5	TRBJ1-2	ATQFLDRANLGYT
TRBD2	TRBV9	TRBJ2-3	ASSVDIGRATDTQY
NA	TRBV5-1	TRBJ2-5	ASSGGAKETQY
TRBD2	TRBV29-1	TRBJ2-7	SVSGGSEQY
NA	TRBV4-2	TRBJ2-5	ASSQVDSAETQY
TRBD1	TRBV19	TRBJ2-1	ASSFTQGAGYNEQF
TRBD1	TRBV5-6	TRBJ2-3	ASSLGPTGGSTDTQY
TRBD1	TRBV5-6	TRBJ2-1	ASSRPGQGIPYNEQF
TRBD2	TRBV19	TRBJ2-6	ASSRPGGYSGANVLT
NA	TRBV2	TRBJ2-7	ASSVTDEQY
TRBD1	TRBV7-9	TRBJ1-2	ASSLGQGYGYT
TRBD1	TRBV18	TRBJ1-1	ASSPLGQGNTEAF
TRBD1	TRBV12-5	TRBJ2-2	ASGLAGDRGNTGELF
NA	TRBV7-2	TRBJ1-2	ASSLRSYGYT
NA	TRBV7-2	TRBJ1-2	ASSSPRTVAIYGYT